The clone carrying this T cell receptor (beta chain) was recorded a few times. Its antigen is as yet unknown. The sample comes from a study of T cell repertoires in cytomegalovirus infection. Study-wide context: HLA-B-restricted CMV epitopes that are well studied were used alongside recently identified HLA-C-restricted ones. Both a matching HLA type and CMV infection were indicated by public TCR beta signatures. Notes on the study in general: Across the ex vivo response, the dominant clonotypes were HLA-C-restricted CMV-specific TCR beta clonotypes. Summed public TCR beta family frequency identified CMV carriers bearing the relevant HLA.

This CDR3 has 12 residues. From germline, CDR1 is MNHGY and CDR2 SAAAGT. Trimming took off 6 bases at V and 12 bases at J, with 18 bases between the two ends. TCRdb itself ran the reads through MiXCR, one entry per CDR3 protein. The table has approximately 590,000 distinct CDR3 sequences, under 45% seen once; the top ten hold around 50%. The TCR originated in a human donor in good health (CMV status not recorded). Some clones in this sample may be carry-over from other donors' samples. The sequencing here drew on cultured PBMCs, taken from culture after CMV antigen stimulation. The chain uses TRBV6-8 and TRBJ2-7; a possible D gene is TRBD2 (7 bases). CDR3 in amino acids: CASRPTSGGPYF. CDR3 DNA sequence: TGTGCCAGCAGACCCACCTCGGGGGGCCCGTACTTC.